One sample yielded the 11 T cell receptor beta chains listed below, sequenced in a study of blood T cell repertoires in COVID-19. Clones were read by immunoSEQ multiplex PCR, and TCRdb kept only the in-frame ones, dropping some. In the table there are hundreds of thousands of clones, roughly nine tenths of which are singletons. The sequenced sample was PBMCs or T cells enriched from blood (not recorded which). The origin of the receptors is a woman aged 45-60 years in a cohort exposed to, infected with or recovered from COVID-19 (not recorded which).

The chain is built from TRBV5-1 and TRBJ2-3; 8 bases map to TRBD2. CDR1 is SGHRS and CDR2 is YFSETQ in the germline V gene. V lost 4 bases and J lost 0; bases outside the gene matches: 10. This CDR3 spans 17 amino acids. The CDR3 DNA sequence: TGCGCCAGCAGCCAAATCGGGACTAGGGCAAGCACAGATACGCAGTATTTT. Translated: CASSQIGTRASTDTQYF.

This clone has a handful of counts. The chain has TRBV27 and TRBJ1-1, with 7 bases identical to TRBD1. Germline loops: CDR1 MNHEY, CDR2 SMNVEV (reference sequence). This CDR3 comprises 15 residues. Unmatched junction bases numbered 10, after V lost 5 bases and J lost 4 bases. The CDR3 coding sequence is TGTGCCAGCAGTCCCGACAGGGCTAAAGGCACTGAAGCTTTCTTT. Protein product: CASSPDRAKGTEAFF.

The V gene is TRBV10-3, the J gene TRBJ1-1; 11 bases line up with TRBD1. V lost 5 bases and J lost 5; bases outside the gene matches: 7. CDR1 is ENHRY and CDR2 is SYGVKD in the germline V gene. This CDR3 is built from 15 residues. The CDR3 loop reads CAISSGQGARTEAFF. DNA for the CDR3: TGTGCCATCAGTTCAGGACAGGGGGCGCGTACTGAAGCTTTCTTT.

The CDR3 reads CASSQDSLREAFF. For the CDR3, the DNA is TGTGCCAGCAGCCAGGACAGCCTTCGAGAAGCTTTCTTT. J is TRBJ1-1 and V is TRBV27, with D possibly matching TRBD1 (6 bases). Germline CDR1 MNHEY, CDR2 SMNVEV (reference sequence). CDR3 length equals 13 residues. V was trimmed by 6 bases and J by 8 bases, leaving 16 bases between them.

In this sample, this clone turned up a few times. V usage is TRBV5-1 and J usage is TRBJ1-2; tentatively, D is TRBD1 (6 bases). This CDR3 is 14 amino acids long. The V gene's germline CDR1 is SGHRS and CDR2 YFSETQ. With 0 bases removed from V and 5 bases from J, the gap between germline ends came to 11 bases. The CDR3 region is CASSLERGWYGYTF. As DNA, the CDR3 is TGCGCCAGCAGCTTGGAAAGGGGGTGGTATGGCTACACCTTC.

The chain uses TRBV9 and TRBJ2-1, with 9 positions matching TRBD2. There are 15 residues in the CDR3. Germline values: CDR1 SGDLS, CDR2 YYNGEE. After removal of 6 bases from V and 3 bases from J, the junction contained 7 bases not matched to a gene. CDR3 sequence: CASTLGRGGYNEQFF. The CDR3 DNA reads as TGTGCCAGCACCCTTGGGCGGGGGGGCTACAATGAGCAGTTCTTC.

The J gene is TRBJ1-1, the V gene TRBV19, with TRBD1 as a possible D gene (5 bases). V dropped 9 bases and J dropped 1 base, with 6 bases sitting between them. The CDR3 sequence is 11 residues long. The germline V gene has CDR1 LNHDA and CDR2 SQIVND (reference sequence). DNA of the CDR3: TGTGCCAGCGGACAGAACACTGAAGCTTTCTTT. Its protein product is CASGQNTEAFF.

V and J are TRBV6-5 and TRBJ2-1; 8 positions match TRBD2. Germline loops: CDR1 MNHEY, CDR2 SVGAGI. The CDR3 loop spans 15 amino acids. Germline trimming cut 6 bases from V and 4 bases from J; bases unmatched to any gene: 8. The CDR3: CASSPGGGNYNEQFF. The CDR3 DNA sequence: TGTGCCAGCAGCCCCGGCGGGGGGAATTACAATGAGCAGTTCTTC.

The chain employs TRBV6-6 and TRBJ1-6, with TRBD1 as a possible D gene (5 bases). CDR3 size: 14 residues. The germline V gene encodes CDR1 MNHNY and CDR2 SVGAGI (reference sequence). V was shortened by 4 bases and J by 9 bases, with 13 bases between the two germline ends. The CDR3 DNA reads TGTGCCAGCAGTTCTGGGGCGGCTGGTTCACCCCTCCACTTT. It is translated as CASSSGAAGSPLHF.

The J gene is TRBJ1-1, the V gene TRBV4-2, with TRBD1 matching 9 bases. V lost 3 bases and J lost 0; bases outside the gene matches: 5. Per the germline V gene, CDR1 is LGHNA and CDR2 is YNFKEQ. The CDR3 covers 16 residues. CDR3 sequence (DNA): TGTGCCAGCAGCCAGGACAGGGGCGTCCTGAACACTGAAGCTTTCTTT. This gives the protein CASSQDRGVLNTEAFF.

This chain uses TRBV11-3 with TRBJ2-3, with TRBD2 matching over 8 bases. Germline CDR1 reads SGHNT; CDR2 reads YENEEA. The V gene end was trimmed by 4 bases and the J gene end by 4 bases; junction bases not matched to a gene: 4. CDR3 size: 14 residues. CDR3 in DNA: TGTGCCAGCAGCTCCCAGGGACTAGCAGATACGCAGTATTTT. Translating it yields CASSSQGLADTQYF. Based on the CDR3 plus reference TRBV11-3 and TRBJ2-3, the full variable domain is EAGVVQSPRYKIIEKKQPVAFWCNPISGHNTLYWYLQNLGQGPELLIRYENEEAVDDSQLPKDRFSAERLKGVDSTLKIQPAELGDSAVYLCASSSQGLADTQYFGPGTRLTVL.